The following is a T cell receptor (beta chain) sequence with its context. Its antigen target is currently unknown. Receptor libraries were prepared by 5' RACE. Preparation of each TCR library used about 4,000 ng of total RNA. cDNA was synthesized with SMARTScribe reverse transcriptase in eight separate reactions per sample. During cDNA synthesis, unique molecular identifiers containing a 6-nucleotide sample barcode were introduced by template switching. Two nested PCRs of about 16 and 10 cycles amplified the TCRalpha and TCRbeta cDNA, and bead purification followed each PCR. Before amplification, the cDNA was both treated with uracil DNA-glycosylase and purified with the QIAquick PCR purification kit. In the second PCR, Illumina TruSeq-compatible adapters and sample-specific barcodes were added. TapeStation and Qubit were used to check library quality and concentration, and 5 to 6.5 ng of each library was pooled. Sequencing of the pooled libraries was done on an Illumina HiSeq2500 single-index Rapid Run using custom sequencing primers and 2 x 100 bp reads. Regarding the original processing steps: MiGEC version 1.2.6 was used for UMI-based consensus assembly, which corrected PCR and sequencing errors. MiXCR version 2.1.1 was used for V(D)J alignment, clonotype assembly and CDR3 extraction. Normalisation of gene usage, clonotype sharing and MAIT/NKT TCR abundance was achieved by analysing the top 1000, 10 000 and 20 000 clonotypes per sample. After downsampling to 27 000 UMIs, diversity was calculated as the inverse Simpson index using the vegan R package. Paired Mann-Whitney U tests were applied to discordant twin pairs, with Benjamini-Hochberg correction for multiple testing. TCRdb reprocessed the reads and assigns one entry to each CDR3 protein sequence, leaving out DNA. TCRdb's processing, not the study's, gives the V and J calls here. For this sample, the table gives about 160,000 distinct CDR3 sequences. 2.8% of the sample comes from the top ten.

The sample is drawn from a study of monozygotic twins with inflammatory bowel disease (dated by TCRdb to between 2018 and 2021). Notes on the research overall: The complete study included roughly 30 monozygotic twin pairs: 19 IBD-discordant Danish pairs and nine German pairs, of which four were IBD-concordant and five were IBD-discordant. The search for disease-associated traits relied mainly on comparing, within discordant pairs, IBD patients with their genetically identical healthy co-twins. Each individual had, on average, about 151 000 unique TCRalpha sequences and 181 000 unique TCRbeta sequences available for analysis. Results the study describes overall, beyond this receptor: The results gave no support for a single strong signal or clonotype linked to IBD. Repertoire similarity did not differ between concordant and discordant twins, which could be due to limited statistical power. The analysis was unable to tell different T cell subtypes apart. Background noise and inter-individual variability may have been introduced into the repertoires by the differing immunosuppressive treatments among patients. Fewer clonotypes were shared with other individuals by IBD patients than by healthy twins, most markedly in patients showing signs of disease activity. IBD patients had lower TCRbeta repertoire diversity, measured by the inverse Simpson index, than their healthy co-twins.

From each donor, a roughly 2.6 ml peripheral blood sample was collected into PAXgene tubes and stored at -80 degrees C. Without T cell sorting, total RNA was isolated from whole blood using the PAXgene blood miRNA kit on an automated QIAcube. Peripheral blood from monozygotic twin pairs concordant or discordant for inflammatory bowel disease was subjected to deep TCRalpha and TCRbeta repertoire profiling with unique molecular barcoding. Smoking habits were recorded for all twin pairs, and individuals were classified as current, former or never smokers. Sequencing was carried out using blood. The receptor was isolated from a human donor with ulcerative colitis or Crohn's disease, or a healthy co-twin of an affected twin (not recorded which).

The encoded CDR3 is CASSRLAGEETQYF. The chain employs TRBV6-6 and TRBJ2-5; the D call of TRBD2 rests on TCRdb alone, since no DNA is present to check it. From the cysteine through the phenylalanine, the CDR3 covers 14 amino acids. DNA is not on record. CDR1 MNHNY and CDR2 SVGAGI are derived from the germline V gene (reference sequence).